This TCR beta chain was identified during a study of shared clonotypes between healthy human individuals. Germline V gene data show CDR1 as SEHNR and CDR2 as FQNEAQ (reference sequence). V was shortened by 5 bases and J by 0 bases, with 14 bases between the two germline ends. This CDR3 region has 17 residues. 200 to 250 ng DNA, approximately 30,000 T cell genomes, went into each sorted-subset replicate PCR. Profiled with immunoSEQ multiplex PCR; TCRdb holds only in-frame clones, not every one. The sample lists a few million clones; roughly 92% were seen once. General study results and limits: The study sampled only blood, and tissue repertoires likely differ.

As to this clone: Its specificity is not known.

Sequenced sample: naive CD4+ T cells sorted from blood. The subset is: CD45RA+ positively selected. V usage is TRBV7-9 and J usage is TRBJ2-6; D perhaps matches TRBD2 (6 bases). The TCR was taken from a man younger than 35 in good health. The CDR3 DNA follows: TGTGCCAGCAGCGGGGACTGGGGGAACTCTGGGGCCAACGTCCTGACTTTC. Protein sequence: CASSGDWGNSGANVLTF.